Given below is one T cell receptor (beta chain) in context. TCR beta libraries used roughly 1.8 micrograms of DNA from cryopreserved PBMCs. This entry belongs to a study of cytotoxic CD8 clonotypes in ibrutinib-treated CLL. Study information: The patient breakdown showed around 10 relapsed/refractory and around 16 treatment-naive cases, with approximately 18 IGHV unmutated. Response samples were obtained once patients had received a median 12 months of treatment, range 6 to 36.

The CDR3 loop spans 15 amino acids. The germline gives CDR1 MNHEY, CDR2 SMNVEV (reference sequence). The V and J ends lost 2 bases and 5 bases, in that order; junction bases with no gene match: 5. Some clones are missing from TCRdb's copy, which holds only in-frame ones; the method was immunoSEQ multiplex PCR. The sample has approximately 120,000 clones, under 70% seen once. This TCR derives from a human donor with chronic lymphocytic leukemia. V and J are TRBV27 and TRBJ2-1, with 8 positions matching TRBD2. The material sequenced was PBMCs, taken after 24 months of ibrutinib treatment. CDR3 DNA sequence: TGTGCCAGCAGTTTACGGGGGGGGCGCAACAATGAGCAGTTCTTC. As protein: CASSLRGGRNNEQFF.